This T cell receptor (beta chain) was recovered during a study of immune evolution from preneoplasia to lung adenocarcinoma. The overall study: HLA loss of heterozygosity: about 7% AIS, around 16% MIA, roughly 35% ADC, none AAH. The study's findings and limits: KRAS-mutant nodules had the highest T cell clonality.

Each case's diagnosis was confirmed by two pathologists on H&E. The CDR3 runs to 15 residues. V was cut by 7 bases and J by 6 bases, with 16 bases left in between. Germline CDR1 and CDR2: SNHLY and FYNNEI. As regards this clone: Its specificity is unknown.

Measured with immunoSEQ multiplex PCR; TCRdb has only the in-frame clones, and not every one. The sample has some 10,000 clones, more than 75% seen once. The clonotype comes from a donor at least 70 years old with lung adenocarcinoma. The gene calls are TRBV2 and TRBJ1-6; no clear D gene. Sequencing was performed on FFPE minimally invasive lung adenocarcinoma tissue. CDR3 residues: CASIRVVQSNSPLHF. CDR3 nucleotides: TGTGCCAGCATTCGAGTGGTACAATCTAATTCACCCCTCCACTTT.